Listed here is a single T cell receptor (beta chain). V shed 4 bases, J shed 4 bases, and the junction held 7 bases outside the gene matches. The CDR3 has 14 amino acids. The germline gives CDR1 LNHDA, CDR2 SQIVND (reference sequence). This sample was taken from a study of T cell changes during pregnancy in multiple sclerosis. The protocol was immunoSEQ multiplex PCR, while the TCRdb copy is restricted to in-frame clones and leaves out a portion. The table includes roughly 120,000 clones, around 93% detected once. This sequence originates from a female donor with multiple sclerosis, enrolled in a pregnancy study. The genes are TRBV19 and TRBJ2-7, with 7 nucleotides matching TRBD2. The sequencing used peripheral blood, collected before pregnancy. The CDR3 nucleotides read TGTGCCAGTAGTACAGCGGGAAAGTCTTACGAGCAGTACTTC. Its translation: CASSTAGKSYEQYF. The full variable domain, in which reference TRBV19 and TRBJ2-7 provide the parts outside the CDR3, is DGGITQSPKYLFRKEGQNVTLSCEQNLNHDAMYWYRQDPGQGLRLIYYSQIVNDFQKGDIAEGYSVSREKKESFPLTVTSAQKNPTAFYLCASSTAGKSYEQYFGPGTRLTVT.